The clone carrying this TCR beta chain was counted many times. The antigen is unknown. This entry comes from a study of T-cell memory formation after mild COVID-19. TCRdb re-derived calls from the 5' RACE reads in MiXCR, one entry per CDR3 protein. The sample records around 200,000 distinct CDR3 sequences, around 25% being singletons. General study results and limits: Memory sampled before infection contained some responding clones, suggesting cross-reactive memory joined. Clones contracting across day 15 to 85 had a balanced CD4/CD8 profile; later expanding clones leaned CD4+.

Sample: PBMCs or a T cell subset sorted from them (not recorded which). This receptor was identified in an adult woman who had mild COVID-19 (a few samples of this study predate the infection). Cell type and time point are not known.

Here the CDR3 DNA reads TGCAGCGTTGAAGAGTGGACTTCTGGAGGCTACACCTTC. It yields the protein CSVEEWTSGGYTF. This rearrangement joins TRBV29-1 to TRBJ1-2; D remains ambiguous. Deletions cut 0 bases from V and 8 bases from J, with 13 bases between. Germline loops: CDR1 SQVTM, CDR2 ANQGSEA. The CDR3 runs 13 residues.